Shown below are 25 T cell receptor beta chains from a single sample sequenced in a study of early T cells in non-severe SARS-CoV-2 infection (dated by TCRdb to about 2021). The library was produced with 5' RACE. TCRdb shows the sequencer as NextSeq 500. The raw public data were reprocessed by TCRdb itself: fastp quality trimming at Q25, MiXCR clonotype calling, in-frame beta chains only. CDR3 protein sequences are deduplicated, and each keeps its most common genes and DNA. The table for this sample lists tens of thousands of distinct CDR3 sequences; over 5% of them were counted only once. The ten most abundant clones make up about 7.8% of the sample. Sample: whole blood. The source is an adult who was a healthcare worker with PCR-confirmed SARS-CoV-2 infection or an uninfected control (not recorded which).

The rearrangement uses TRBV7-9 and TRBJ1-1, with 7 positions matching TRBD1. This CDR3 comprises 15 residues. V trimming: 1 base; J trimming: 6 bases; junction bases outside the gene matches: 8. Germline lookup yields CDR1 SEHNR and CDR2 FQNEAQ (reference sequence). This chain's CDR3 is CASSLDRGGLPEAFF. CDR3 in DNA: TGTGCCAGCAGCTTAGACAGGGGAGGTCTGCCTGAAGCTTTCTTT.

This clonotype occurred many times. The chain links TRBV7-6 to TRBJ2-7, with 10 bases matching TRBD1. Germline loops: CDR1 SGHVS, CDR2 FNYEAQ. This CDR3 region has 16 residues. V trimming: 5 bases; J trimming: 1 base; junction bases outside the gene matches: 8. CDR3 in DNA: TGTGCCAGCAGCCCCCGGACAGGGGGGGGATCCTACGAGCAGTACTTC. Residues: CASSPRTGGGSYEQYF.

There are many counts of this clonotype. The chain has TRBV19 and TRBJ2-3; D is undetermined. The CDR3 covers 13 residues. Germline CDR1 and CDR2: LNHDA and SQIVND (reference sequence). Trimming pared 6 bases from V and 0 bases from J, leaving 7 bases between. This CDR3 is CASRAPSTDTQYF. The CDR3, as DNA: TGTGCCAGTAGGGCGCCCAGCACAGATACGCAGTATTTT.

CDR3 in DNA: TGTGCCAGCTCACCGGCCCTCGAGGCTGAAGCTTTCTTT. This codes for CASSPALEAEAFF. The V call is TRBV18, the J call TRBJ1-1, with D uncertain. There are 13 residues in the CDR3. The germline V and J ends were trimmed by 3 bases and 6 bases, with 11 bases remaining between them. From germline, CDR1 is KGHSH and CDR2 LQKENI.

The chain carries TRBV7-9 and TRBJ1-1, with 7 bases aligning to TRBD1. CDR3 length equals 12 residues. Trimming at V came to 2 bases and at J to 8 bases, leaving 2 bases not matched to a gene. Per germline, CDR1 SEHNR and CDR2 FQNEAQ (reference sequence). CDR3: CASSLLQGEAFF. The CDR3, as DNA: TGTGCCAGCAGCTTACTACAGGGGGAAGCTTTCTTT.

Only a few counts were recorded for this clonotype. The genes are TRBV7-2 and TRBJ1-5; D ambiguous. V was clipped by 5 bases and J by 2 bases, with 13 bases between them. The CDR3 is made up of 15 amino acids. Germline V gene sequence: CDR1 SGHTA, CDR2 FQGNSA. CDR3 sequence (DNA): TGTGCCAGCAGCCCAGGCGGTGTGGGCAATCAGCCCCAGCATTTT. Translation: CASSPGGVGNQPQHF. Full variable domain (remainder filled in from reference TRBV7-2 and TRBJ1-5): GAGVSQSPSNKVTEKGKDVELRCDPISGHTALYWYRQSLGQGLEFLIYFQGNSAPDKSGLPSDRFSAERTGGSVSTLTIQRTQQEDSAVYLCASSPGGVGNQPQHFGDGTRLSIL.

CDR3 DNA: TGTGCCAGCAGTTTATTGGGGGGAGGGAACAATGAGCAGTTCTTC. Protein sequence: CASSLLGGGNNEQFF. This sequence joins TRBV27 and TRBJ2-1; 7 bases are a match to TRBD2. This CDR3 has 15 amino acids. The germline V gene has CDR1 MNHEY and CDR2 SMNVEV (reference sequence). V lost 1 base and J lost 5; bases outside the gene matches: 5.

This clonotype has only a few counts. The V call is TRBV12-3 or TRBV12-4, the J call TRBJ2-2; 9 bases fit TRBD2. V lost 4 bases, J lost 2 bases, and 8 bases stayed unmatched. This CDR3 has 17 residues. Here the CDR3 DNA reads TGTGCCAGCAGTTCTCGTGTAGCGGGAGCTAACACCGGGGAGCTGTTTTTT. Residues: CASSSRVAGANTGELFF.

There are many counts of this clonotype. The V call is TRBV5-6, the J call TRBJ1-2, with 10 bases matching TRBD1. The V gene end was trimmed by 4 bases and the J gene end by 4 bases; junction bases not matched to a gene: 4. The CDR3 is made up of 14 amino acids. The germline CDR1 and CDR2 sequences are SGHDT and YYEEEE. The CDR3 loop reads CASSRDRGSYGYTF. DNA of the CDR3: TGTGCCAGCAGCAGGGACAGGGGTAGCTATGGCTACACCTTC.

This clonotype was counted ten times or more. The gene calls are TRBV13 and TRBJ1-2, with D possibly TRBD1 on 5 matching bases. Trimming shortened V by 5 bases and J by 0 bases, and 19 bases separated the two germline ends. This CDR3 region has 17 residues. The germline V gene has CDR1 PRHDT and CDR2 FYEKMQ (reference sequence). CDR3 sequence (DNA): TGTGCCAGCAGCCCTGGAGCAGGGAGGAACTCTAACTATGGCTACACCTTC. Translating it yields CASSPGAGRNSNYGYTF.

J is TRBJ1-3 and V is TRBV12-3 or TRBV12-4; D possibly corresponds to TRBD1 (6 bases). The CDR3 extends over 15 amino acids. The V and J ends lost 8 bases and 0 bases respectively, with 14 bases between them. The CDR3 region is CASFGGMGSGNTIYF. In nucleotides, the CDR3 is TGTGCCAGCTTCGGGGGCATGGGCTCTGGAAACACCATATATTTT.

This clonotype has at least ten counts. The V gene is TRBV5-4, the J gene TRBJ2-1; D is perhaps TRBD1 or TRBD2 (6 bases each). The CDR3 covers 12 residues. Trimming removed 4 bases at V and 7 bases at J, with 9 bases between. The germline gives CDR1 SGHNT, CDR2 YYREEE (reference sequence). The CDR3 sequence is CASSRGGNEQFF. CDR3 DNA sequence: TGTGCCAGCAGCAGAGGGGGGAATGAGCAGTTCTTC.

This clonotype was recorded a few times. V is TRBV20-1 and J is TRBJ1-1; maybe TRBD1 (5 bases). The germline CDR1 and CDR2 sequences are DFQATT and SNEGSKA (reference sequence). The CDR3 is 13 amino acids. The V gene lost 5 bases and the J gene lost 1 base, with 11 bases spanning the gap. As DNA, the CDR3 is TGCAGTGCTGCGTGGGGGACGAACACTGAAGCTTTCTTT. It codes for CSAAWGTNTEAFF.

In its sample, this clonotype was seen a few times. The chain uses TRBV7-9 and TRBJ2-3, with D unresolved. The germline CDR1 and CDR2 sequences are SEHNR and FQNEAQ (reference sequence). The V end lost 3 bases, the J end lost 11 bases, and 15 bases lay between the germline ends. CDR3 length: 13 amino acids. CDR3 amino acids: CASSLSRQGVQYF. CDR3 bases: TGTGCCAGCAGCTTGTCTCGGCAAGGTGTGCAGTATTTT.

This clonotype showed up many times. This rearrangement joins TRBV18 to TRBJ2-7; D possibly matches TRBD1 or TRBD2 (5 bases each). V was trimmed by 2 bases and J by 4 bases, leaving 12 bases between them. Looked up from germline, CDR1 is KGHSH and CDR2 is LQKENI. The CDR3 consists of 14 residues. The CDR3 reads CASSPVGTAYEQYF. Written as DNA, the CDR3 is TGTGCCAGCTCACCAGTCGGGACGGCTTACGAGCAGTACTTC. Based on the CDR3 plus reference TRBV18 and TRBJ2-7, the full variable domain is NAGVMQNPRHLVRRRGQEARLRCSPMKGHSHVYWYRQLPEEGLKFMVYLQKENIIDESGMPKERFSAEFPKEGPSILRIQQVVRGDSAAYFCASSPVGTAYEQYFGPGTRLTVT.

This clonotype has a count of ten or more. The chain is built from TRBV7-2 and TRBJ1-5; D gene uncertain. The CDR3 is 14 amino acids. Germline V CDR1 and CDR2: SGHTA, FQGNSA. V was trimmed by 7 bases and J by 4 bases, leaving 14 bases between them. The CDR3 bases are TGTGCCAGCACCCAGACGGGTCGGAATCAGCCCCAGCATTTT. Translation: CASTQTGRNQPQHF.

The chain employs TRBV27 and TRBJ1-1, with a possible D match to TRBD1 (6 bases). The germline V and J ends were trimmed by 2 bases and 7 bases, with 11 bases remaining between them. Germline V CDR1 and CDR2: MNHEY, SMNVEV (reference sequence). This CDR3 comprises 13 residues. CDR3 DNA sequence: TGTGCCAGCAGTTTAGCCACAGGGATTGAAGCTTTCTTT. It yields the protein CASSLATGIEAFF.

V and J are TRBV18 and TRBJ2-3, with 9 nucleotides matching TRBD2. V was clipped by 0 bases and J by 9 bases; unmatched bases: 7. CDR1 and CDR2 from the germline V gene are KGHSH and LQKENI. The CDR3 covers 15 residues. CDR3 nucleotide sequence: TGTGCCAGCTCACCACCGGGACTAGCTTTTTCCACGCAGTATTTT. It translates to CASSPPGLAFSTQYF.

The gene calls are TRBV18 and TRBJ2-5, with D unresolved. The CDR3 is 12 residues long. The germline gives CDR1 KGHSH, CDR2 LQKENI. V lost 3 bases and J lost 5, with 7 bases in between. CDR3 in DNA: TGTGCCAGCTCACCCTCGGCGGAGACCCAGTACTTC. Translating gives CASSPSAETQYF.

This clonotype showed up just a few times. The chain has TRBV14 and TRBJ1-6; D unresolved. Trimming shortened V by 3 bases and J by 3 bases, and 6 bases separated the two germline ends. CDR1 and CDR2 from the germline V gene are SGHDN and FVKESK. The CDR3 length is 14 residues. CDR3 DNA: TGTGCCAGCAGCCAGGGCCGCTATAATTCACCCCTCCACTTT. Residues: CASSQGRYNSPLHF.

This clonotype was seen ten or more times. V is TRBV19 and J is TRBJ2-1; 9 bases map to TRBD2. The V gene end was trimmed by 6 bases and the J gene end by 7 bases; junction bases not matched to a gene: 7. The germline V gene encodes CDR1 LNHDA and CDR2 SQIVND (reference sequence). The CDR3 is made up of 14 amino acids. The DNA for the CDR3 is TGTGCCAGTAGGACGGCGGGAGGGGGGAATGAGCAGTTCTTC. Its translation: CASRTAGGGNEQFF.

This clonotype was seen ten or more times. The chain couples TRBV11-2 to TRBJ2-1; D is undetermined. V lost 1 base and J 4 bases, leaving 11 bases between the germline ends. CDR3 length: 15 amino acids. CDR1 is SGHAT and CDR2 is FQNNGV in the germline V gene. This CDR3 reads CASSLALGVYNEQFF. In nucleotides, the CDR3 is TGTGCCAGCAGCTTAGCTCTGGGCGTGTACAATGAGCAGTTCTTC.

This clonotype was counted ten times or more. V is TRBV21-1 and J is TRBJ1-6; the table's D call of TRBD1 was not tested on the DNA. TRBV21-1 is designated a pseudogene. This CDR3 is 14 amino acids long. CDR3 protein: CASSRGRGYSPLHF. DNA for the CDR3: TGTGCCAGCAGCAGGGGAAGGGGGTATTCACCCCTCCACTTT.

This clonotype was counted only a few times. The chain has TRBV11-2 and TRBJ1-3; 9 nucleotides agree with TRBD1. With V trimmed by 4 bases and J by 4 bases, 2 bases remained unmatched. In germline, CDR1 is SGHAT, CDR2 FQNNGV. The CDR3 sequence is 14 residues long. The CDR3 bases are TGTGCCAGCAGCTCGGGACAGGGAGGAAACACCATATATTTT. Its translation is CASSSGQGGNTIYF. The full variable domain, in which reference TRBV11-2 and TRBJ1-3 provide the parts outside the CDR3, is EAGVAQSPRYKIIEKRQSVAFWCNPISGHATLYWYQQILGQGPKLLIQFQNNGVVDDSQLPKDRFSAERLKGVDSTLKIQPAKLEDSAVYLCASSSGQGGNTIYFGEGSWLTVV.

This clonotype was found a few times. J is TRBJ2-1 and V is TRBV20-1, with D possibly TRBD2 on 6 matching bases. This CDR3 comprises 14 residues. Trimming took off 6 bases at V and 5 bases at J, with 17 bases between the two ends. The V gene's germline CDR1 is DFQATT and CDR2 SNEGSKA (reference sequence). The CDR3 spells CSAQSGTVNNEQFF. CDR3 DNA: TGCAGTGCCCAATCCGGGACTGTCAACAATGAGCAGTTCTTC.